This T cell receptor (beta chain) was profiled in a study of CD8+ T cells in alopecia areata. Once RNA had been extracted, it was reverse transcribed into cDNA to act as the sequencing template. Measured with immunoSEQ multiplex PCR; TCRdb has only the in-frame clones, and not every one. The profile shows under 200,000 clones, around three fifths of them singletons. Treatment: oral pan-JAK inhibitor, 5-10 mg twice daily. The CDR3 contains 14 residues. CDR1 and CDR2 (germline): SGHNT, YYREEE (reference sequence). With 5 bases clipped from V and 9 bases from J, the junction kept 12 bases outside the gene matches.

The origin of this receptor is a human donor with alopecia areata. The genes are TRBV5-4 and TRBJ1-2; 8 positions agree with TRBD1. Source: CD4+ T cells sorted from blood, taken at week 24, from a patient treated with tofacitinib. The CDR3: CASRKPDRGRSYTF. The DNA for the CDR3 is TGTGCCAGCAGGAAGCCTGACAGGGGCCGCAGCTACACCTTC.